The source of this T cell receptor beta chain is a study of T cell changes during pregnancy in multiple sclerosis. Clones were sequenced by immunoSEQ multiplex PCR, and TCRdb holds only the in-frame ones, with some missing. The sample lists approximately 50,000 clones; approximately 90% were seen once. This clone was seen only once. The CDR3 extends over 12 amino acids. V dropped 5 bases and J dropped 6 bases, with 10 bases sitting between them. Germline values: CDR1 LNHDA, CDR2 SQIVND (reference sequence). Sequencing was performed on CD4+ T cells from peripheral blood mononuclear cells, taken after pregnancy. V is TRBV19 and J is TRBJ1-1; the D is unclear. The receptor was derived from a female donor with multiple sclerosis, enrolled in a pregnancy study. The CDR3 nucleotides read TGTGCCAGTAGTGAGTCATCCGCTGAAGCTTTCTTT. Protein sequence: CASSESSAEAFF.